Listed below are T cell receptor beta chains from one sample, sequenced in a study of blood T cell repertoires in COVID-19. Using immunoSEQ multiplex PCR, the repertoire was profiled, and TCRdb retains in-frame clones only, with some absent. The sample yields under 200,000 clones, roughly 84% seen once. The specimen sequenced was PBMCs or T cells enriched from blood (not recorded which). The receptors here all came from a man aged 55-75 years who had recovered from COVID-19. CDR3s include the opening cysteine and the closing phenylalanine or tryptophan. D genes are given only for firm matches. Expanded clones get a size class; other rows say once, few or many, or leave the size out.

>TRBV4-1|.|TRBJ1-1|TRBD1
TGCGCCAGCAGCCAAGAGAGGACAGGGGGTTTAGAGACTGAAGCTTTCTTT
CASSQERTGGLETEAFF
>TRBV18|.|TRBJ1-3|.
TGTGCCAGCTCACCCAGGGGAAACACCATATATTTT
CASSPRGNTIYF
>TRBV29-1|.|TRBJ2-1|.
TGCAGCGTTGGTCGGCGACTAAATGAGCAGTTCTTC
CSVGRRLNEQFF
>TRBV29-1|few|TRBJ1-1|TRBD1
TGCAGCGGTGGAGGGACAGGGACGGCCACTGAAGCTTTCTTT
CSGGGTGTATEAFF
>TRBV14|.|TRBJ2-2|.
TGTGCCAGCAGCCAAGATCTGAGGGGGAGAAGAACCGGGGAGCTGTTTTTT
CASSQDLRGRRTGELFF
>TRBV5-4|.|TRBJ1-1|TRBD1
TGTGCCAGCAGCTTCGGGACAGTAGTGAACACTGAAGCTTTCTTT
CASSFGTVVNTEAFF
>TRBV9|.|TRBJ1-6|TRBD1
TGTGCCAGCAGCGATCAGGGGGATTCACCCCTCCACTTT
CASSDQGDSPLHF
>TRBV14|.|TRBJ2-1|.
TGTGCCAGCAGCCAAGAAGGTGGGCAGATATACAATGAGCAGTTCTTC
CASSQEGGQIYNEQFF
>TRBV14|.|TRBJ1-1|TRBD1
TGTGCCAGCAGCCGCAACAGGGGGCCAGGGACTGAAGCTTTCTTT
CASSRNRGPGTEAFF
>TRBV21-1|once|TRBJ2-7|.
TGTGCCAGCAGCTTGGGGACAGGTTCCTACGAGCAGTACTTC
CASSLGTGSYEQYF
>TRBV5-1|.|TRBJ2-5|TRBD2
TGCGCCAGCAGCTCGACTAGCGGGAGCTGGGAGACCCAGTACTTC
CASSSTSGSWETQYF
>TRBV19|.|TRBJ1-1|.
TGTGCCAGTAGTGCGGTCGGGGGGAGTGAAGCTTTCTTT
CASSAVGGSEAFF
>TRBV25-1|few|TRBJ1-1|.
TGTGCCAGCAAAGGGGACACGGGTCGGGGTACTGAAGCTTTCTTT
CASKGDTGRGTEAFF
>TRBV7-2|.|TRBJ2-1|TRBD2
TGTGCCAGCAGCTTATTGGGTAGCGGGAGTGGCAATGAGCAGTTCTTC
CASSLLGSGSGNEQFF
>TRBV19|.|TRBJ1-1|TRBD1
TGTGCCAGTAGTGCCCGGACAGGGGGCTCGAACACTGAAGCTTTCTTT
CASSARTGGSNTEAFF
>TRBV20-1|.|TRBJ1-5|.
TGCAGTGCTAGTGACCAGGGAGGAAGCAATCAGCCCCAGCATTTT
CSASDQGGSNQPQHF
>TRBV19|few|TRBJ1-2|.
TGTGCCAGTAGTATGTCTTTTCAGGGCAACTATGGCTACACCTTC
CASSMSFQGNYGYTF
>TRBV29-1|.|TRBJ2-7|TRBD2
TGCAGCGTGAGGGTCGGCGGGAGTTACGAGCAGTACTTC
CSVRVGGSYEQYF
>TRBV7-9|.|TRBJ1-2|.
TGTGCCAGCAACACCATTAGACTAAAAGAATACTATGGCTACACCTTC
CASNTIRLKEYYGYTF
>TRBV28|.|TRBJ1-1|TRBD1
TGTGCCAGCAGTCCTGGGGACAGGGGAACTGAAGCTTTCTTT
CASSPGDRGTEAFF
>TRBV11-3|.|TRBJ2-1|.
TGTGCCAGCAGCTTAGCAGGGGATTCCTACAATGAGCAGTTCTTC
CASSLAGDSYNEQFF
>TRBV5-1|once|TRBJ2-2|.
TGCGCCAGCAGCACGGCAGGGCCGAACACCGGGGAGCTGTTTTTT
CASSTAGPNTGELFF
>TRBV19|few|TRBJ2-7|TRBD2
TGTGCCAGTAGTATAGAGTTGGAACTAGCGTCTTCCTACGAGCAGTACTTC
CASSIELELASSYEQYF
>TRBV5-1|.|TRBJ2-7|TRBD1
TGCGCCAGCAGCTTGGCCGGGACAGGGGACCTTGGTGAGCAGTACTTC
CASSLAGTGDLGEQYF
>TRBV7-9|.|TRBJ1-1|TRBD1
TGTGCCATCCAAGGAGGGCCCTCAGGGGGTGGTACTGAAGCTTTCTTT
CAIQGGPSGGGTEAFF
>TRBV19|.|TRBJ1-2|.
TGTGCCAGTAGTATCCCGGGAGCTAACTATGGCTACACCTTC
CASSIPGANYGYTF
>TRBV29-1|few|TRBJ1-2|TRBD1
TGCAGCGTTGAGGGACAGGGCGAGATGGGGGGCTACACCTTC
CSVEGQGEMGGYTF
>TRBV7-9|.|TRBJ1-5|.
TGTGCCAGCAGCTCGGACACAGGCGGTCAGCCCCAGCATTTT
CASSSDTGGQPQHF
>TRBV11-2|.|TRBJ2-7|TRBD1
TGTGCCAGCAATGGCCAGGGGGCTTACGAGCAGTACTTC
CASNGQGAYEQYF